This is a list of T cell receptor beta chains from one sample in a study of blood T cell repertoires in COVID-19. The protocol was immunoSEQ multiplex PCR, while the TCRdb copy is restricted to in-frame clones and leaves out a portion. The sample shows around 200,000 clones, 80% to 90% of them seen only once. Sequencing input: peripheral blood. All receptors derive from a man aged 40-49 years with acute or convalescent COVID-19. CDR3s include the opening cysteine and the closing phenylalanine or tryptophan. The D gene is left open where the match is weak. Clone size appears in some rows only: once, few, many, or a class for an expanded clone.

j_gene: TRBJ1-2
abundance: .
v_gene: TRBV18
d_gene: .
len: 15
CDR3aa: CASSSYGREEYGYTF
CDR3nt: TGTGCCAGCTCGTCCTATGGACGGGAAGAGTATGGCTACACCTTC

j_gene: TRBJ2-4
abundance: .
v_gene: TRBV28
d_gene: .
len: 14
CDR3aa: CASSPGGAGYIQYF
CDR3nt: TGTGCCAGCAGTCCCGGAGGGGCAGGGTACATTCAGTACTTC

j_gene: TRBJ2-1
abundance: .
v_gene: TRBV5-1
d_gene: TRBD2
len: 17
CDR3aa: CASSTSGGPGTYNEQFF
CDR3nt: TGCGCCAGTAGTACTAGCGGGGGGCCCGGAACCTACAATGAGCAGTTCTTC

j_gene: TRBJ2-1
abundance: .
v_gene: TRBV10-1
d_gene: .
len: 12
CDR3aa: CASSPSGNEQFF
CDR3nt: TGCGCCAGCAGCCCCAGCGGGAATGAGCAGTTCTTC

j_gene: TRBJ1-3
abundance: .
v_gene: TRBV9
d_gene: TRBD1
len: 14
CDR3aa: CASRPQGAGNTIYF
CDR3nt: TGTGCCAGCAGACCACAGGGGGCTGGAAACACCATATATTTT

j_gene: TRBJ2-7
abundance: .
v_gene: TRBV7-9
d_gene: .
len: 15
CDR3aa: CASSFPADPFYEQYF
CDR3nt: TGTGCCAGCAGCTTCCCAGCGGACCCCTTCTACGAGCAGTACTTC

j_gene: TRBJ2-5
abundance: .
v_gene: TRBV24-1
d_gene: .
len: 17
CDR3aa: CATSDSGRGRSKETQYF
CDR3nt: TGTGCCACCAGTGATTCGGGGAGGGGGAGATCCAAAGAGACCCAGTACTTC

j_gene: TRBJ2-5
abundance: .
v_gene: TRBV5-6
d_gene: TRBD1
len: 15
CDR3aa: CASSLARQGKETQYF
CDR3nt: TGTGCCAGCAGCTTGGCCCGACAGGGAAAAGAGACCCAGTACTTC

j_gene: TRBJ2-7
abundance: .
v_gene: TRBV19
d_gene: TRBD2
len: 16
CDR3aa: CASSRLAGVASYEQYF
CDR3nt: TGTGCCAGTAGTCGACTAGCGGGGGTTGCCTCCTACGAGCAGTACTTC

j_gene: TRBJ2-7
abundance: .
v_gene: TRBV9
d_gene: TRBD1
len: 15
CDR3aa: CASSVDVTGSLEQYF
CDR3nt: TGTGCCAGCAGCGTAGATGTGACAGGGTCCCTGGAGCAGTACTTC

j_gene: TRBJ2-2
abundance: .
v_gene: TRBV5-1
d_gene: TRBD2
len: 16
CDR3aa: CASSFSGGAETGELFF
CDR3nt: TGCGCCAGCAGCTTTAGCGGGGGGGCCGAGACCGGGGAGCTGTTTTTT

j_gene: TRBJ2-5
abundance: .
v_gene: TRBV19
d_gene: .
len: 14
CDR3aa: CASSSSTVQETQYF
CDR3nt: TGTGCCAGTAGTAGCTCGACAGTCCAAGAGACCCAGTACTTC

j_gene: TRBJ2-3
abundance: once
v_gene: TRBV5-1
d_gene: .
len: 15
CDR3aa: CASSLQKSTQDTQYF
CDR3nt: TGCGCCAGCAGCTTACAGAAGTCAACACAGGATACGCAGTATTTT

j_gene: TRBJ2-7
abundance: .
v_gene: TRBV29-1
d_gene: TRBD1
len: 15
CDR3aa: CSVEIAGTGPYEQYF
CDR3nt: TGCAGCGTTGAAATCGCCGGGACAGGACCCTACGAGCAGTACTTC

j_gene: TRBJ2-7
abundance: .
v_gene: TRBV5-1
d_gene: TRBD1
len: 13
CDR3aa: CASSRDRYYEQYF
CDR3nt: TGCGCCAGCAGCAGGGACAGGTACTACGAGCAGTACTTC

j_gene: TRBJ1-5
abundance: .
v_gene: TRBV27
d_gene: .
len: 15
CDR3aa: CASSTERGRNQPQHF
CDR3nt: TGTGCCAGCAGTACCGAAAGGGGCCGCAATCAGCCCCAGCATTTT

j_gene: TRBJ2-3
abundance: once
v_gene: TRBV6-4
d_gene: .
len: 15
CDR3aa: CASSEVSANTDTQYF
CDR3nt: TGTGCCAGCAGTGAGGTTAGCGCTAACACAGATACGCAGTATTTT

j_gene: TRBJ2-7
abundance: .
v_gene: TRBV7-2
d_gene: .
len: 14
CDR3aa: CASSLASTAHEQYF
CDR3nt: TGTGCCAGCAGCTTAGCGTCTACAGCCCACGAGCAGTACTTC

j_gene: TRBJ2-5
abundance: .
v_gene: TRBV13
d_gene: TRBD1
len: 15
CDR3aa: CASSQRQGAGETQYF
CDR3nt: TGTGCCAGCAGCCAAAGACAGGGGGCGGGGGAGACCCAGTACTTC

j_gene: TRBJ1-1
abundance: .
v_gene: TRBV5-1
d_gene: .
len: 13
CDR3aa: CASSLQRNTEAFF
CDR3nt: TGCGCCAGCAGCTTACAGAGGAACACTGAAGCTTTCTTT

j_gene: TRBJ1-1
abundance: .
v_gene: TRBV7-9
d_gene: .
len: 16
CDR3aa: CASSSFGRGMNTEAFF
CDR3nt: TGTGCCAGCAGCTCCTTTGGGAGAGGGATGAACACTGAAGCTTTCTTT

j_gene: TRBJ2-1
abundance: .
v_gene: TRBV9
d_gene: .
len: 16
CDR3aa: CASSAAVATGYNEQFF
CDR3nt: TGTGCCAGCAGCGCCGCGGTAGCGACTGGTTACAATGAGCAGTTCTTC

j_gene: TRBJ1-6
abundance: .
v_gene: TRBV11-2
d_gene: .
len: 14
CDR3aa: CASSTSGGGSPLHF
CDR3nt: TGTGCCAGCAGCACCTCCGGGGGGGGTTCACCCCTCCACTTT

j_gene: TRBJ1-4
abundance: .
v_gene: TRBV18
d_gene: TRBD1
len: 16
CDR3aa: CASSPQGQVTNEKLFF
CDR3nt: TGTGCCAGCTCACCACAGGGACAGGTGACAAATGAAAAACTGTTTTTT

j_gene: TRBJ1-2
abundance: once
v_gene: TRBV18
d_gene: .
len: 14
CDR3aa: CASSITGSYYGYTF
CDR3nt: TGTGCCAGCTCAATAACAGGGAGCTACTATGGCTACACCTTC

j_gene: TRBJ1-4
abundance: few
v_gene: TRBV10-3
d_gene: TRBD1
len: 15
CDR3aa: CAIRGQGTTNEKLFF
CDR3nt: TGTGCCATCAGGGGACAGGGCACAACTAATGAAAAACTGTTTTTT

j_gene: TRBJ1-5
abundance: .
v_gene: TRBV18
d_gene: .
len: 15
CDR3aa: CASSPRIGEDQPQHF
CDR3nt: TGTGCCAGCTCACCAAGAATCGGGGAGGATCAGCCCCAGCATTTT

j_gene: TRBJ2-7
abundance: .
v_gene: TRBV21-1
d_gene: .
len: 14
CDR3aa: CASSTGTRLGEQYF
CDR3nt: TGTGCCAGCAGCACCGGGACACGGCTTGGGGAGCAGTACTTC

j_gene: TRBJ2-2
abundance: .
v_gene: TRBV24-1
d_gene: TRBD1
len: 16
CDR3aa: CATSSTWTGNTGELFF
CDR3nt: TGTGCCACCAGTAGTACTTGGACAGGGAACACCGGGGAGCTGTTTTTT

j_gene: TRBJ1-5
abundance: many
v_gene: TRBV7-9
d_gene: TRBD1
len: 14
CDR3aa: CASSATGSNQPQHF
CDR3nt: TGTGCCAGCAGCGCGACAGGGAGCAATCAGCCCCAGCATTTT

j_gene: TRBJ2-3
abundance: .
v_gene: TRBV11-3
d_gene: .
len: 14
CDR3aa: CASSSLASYDTQYF
CDR3nt: TGTGCCAGCAGCTCACTTGCTTCCTACGATACGCAGTATTTT

j_gene: TRBJ1-1
abundance: .
v_gene: TRBV30
d_gene: TRBD1
len: 15
CDR3aa: CAWMRDRVKSTEAFF
CDR3nt: TGTGCCTGGATGAGGGACAGGGTGAAGAGCACTGAAGCTTTCTTT

j_gene: TRBJ2-1
abundance: .
v_gene: TRBV4-1
d_gene: .
len: 15
CDR3aa: CASSHQGGPLNEQFF
CDR3nt: TGCGCCAGCAGCCACCAAGGGGGACCCCTCAATGAGCAGTTCTTC

j_gene: TRBJ1-5
abundance: .
v_gene: TRBV19
d_gene: .
len: 14
CDR3aa: CASSINLPAGPQHF
CDR3nt: TGTGCCAGTAGTATAAATTTGCCCGCGGGACCCCAGCATTTT

j_gene: TRBJ2-5
abundance: .
v_gene: TRBV28
d_gene: .
len: 14
CDR3aa: CASSFSGGQETQYF
CDR3nt: TGTGCCAGCAGTTTCTCAGGGGGGCAAGAGACCCAGTACTTC

j_gene: TRBJ1-5
abundance: .
v_gene: TRBV19
d_gene: .
len: 15
CDR3aa: CASSVVRGREQPQHF
CDR3nt: TGTGCCAGTAGTGTCGTCCGGGGCCGGGAGCAGCCCCAGCATTTT